In its sample, the clone carrying this T cell receptor beta chain was seen once. The antigen is unknown. Trimming cost V 3 bases and J 1 base; bases outside gene matches: 5. The CDR3 has 15 amino acids. Germline lookup yields CDR1 GTSNPN and CDR2 SVGIG (reference sequence). This entry comes from a study of T-cell reconstitution after alpha-beta-depleted transplantation in children. Whole-study results and caveats: Surviving recipient cells, namely T cells and thymic progenitors, were the source of high day-60 TCRbeta diversity in some patients. The origin of alpha-beta T cells about two months after transplant was reportedly several hundred expanded graft clones. At one year after transplant, newly produced T cells mostly accounted for T-cell counts and diversity.

Preparation of the TCRbeta library used unique molecular identifiers. Using its own MiXCR run on the PCR reads, TCRdb lists one record per CDR3 protein. The sample yields around 960,000 distinct CDR3 sequences, less than 30% seen once. The source of this sequence is a boy under three years old who had a stem cell transplant for SCID, so the T cells may come from the graft donor. This specimen consisted of PBMCs, mostly from graft donor cells, obtained 360 days after TCRalphabeta/CD19-depleted stem cell transplant. V is TRBV30 and J is TRBJ2-1, with 8 bases aligning to TRBD1. The CDR3 DNA is TGTGCCTGGAGCGCCGACAGGGGTTCCTACAATGAGCAGTTCTTC. Encoded protein: CAWSADRGSYNEQFF.